The 6 T cell receptor beta chains listed next were all sequenced from one sample in a study of blood T cells in healthy people across ages. The second PCR ran about 6 to 11 cycles with a sample-barcoded 5' primer and J-beta primers. One entry per CDR3 protein results from TCRdb running MiXCR on the 5' RACE reads. The data contain around 1,800,000 distinct CDR3 sequences, about 39% of them seen just once; the ten biggest clones take up more than 20%. Specimen: blood. These receptors originate from a human donor in good health.

J is TRBJ1-2 and V is TRBV20-1, with 10 positions matching TRBD1. Trimming removed 6 bases from V and 6 bases from J; junction bases left unmatched: 4. The CDR3 has 12 residues. Per germline, CDR1 DFQATT and CDR2 SNEGSKA (reference sequence). Here the CDR3 reads CSATTGGDGYTF. The CDR3 DNA reads TGCAGTGCCACGACAGGGGGCGATGGCTACACCTTC.

This clonotype has only a few counts. J is TRBJ2-7 and V is TRBV29-1; possibly TRBD2 for D (6 bases). The CDR3 is made up of 13 amino acids. The germline CDR1 and CDR2 sequences are SQVTM and ANQGSEA. The V and J ends lost 2 bases and 3 bases respectively, with 11 bases between them. CDR3 nucleotide sequence: TGCAGCGTTGAAACCCCGGGGGACTACGAGCAGTACTTC. It translates to CSVETPGDYEQYF.

This clonotype was found a few times. In DNA form, the CDR3 reads TGTGCCACCAGTGATTCATACACCATATATTTT. Its protein product is CATSDSYTIYF. The V gene is TRBV24-1, the J gene TRBJ1-3; D call uncertain. There are 11 residues in the CDR3. In germline, CDR1 is KGHDR, CDR2 SFDVKD. Trimming cost V 2 bases and J 8 bases, with 3 bases left between them.

The J gene is TRBJ2-3, the V gene TRBV20-1; D gene ambiguous. CDR1 and CDR2 from the germline V gene are DFQATT and SNEGSKA (reference sequence). The CDR3 loop spans 11 amino acids. Trimming shortened V by 6 bases and J by 1 base, and 5 bases separated the two germline ends. The CDR3 bases are TGCAGTGCCATAGGCACAGATACGCAGTATTTT. Its translation is CSAIGTDTQYF.

This clonotype has at least ten counts. The rearrangement uses TRBV5-1 and TRBJ2-7, with 10 bases matching TRBD1. With V trimmed by 2 bases and J by 4 bases, 3 bases remained unmatched. Looked up from germline, CDR1 is SGHRS and CDR2 is YFSETQ. The CDR3 loop spans 14 amino acids. The CDR3 DNA follows: TGCGCCAGCAGCTTCGGGGACAGGGGATACGAGCAGTACTTC. This gives the protein CASSFGDRGYEQYF.

The sample holds a few counts of this clonotype. The chain is built from TRBV24-1 and TRBJ1-2; possibly TRBD1 for D (6 bases). This CDR3 has 15 amino acids. Trimming took 5 bases from V and 1 from J, leaving 13 bases between them. CDR1 and CDR2 from the germline V gene are KGHDR and SFDVKD. CDR3 region: CATSATTGSNYGYTF. The CDR3 DNA reads TGTGCCACCAGTGCGACGACAGGTAGTAACTATGGCTACACCTTC.